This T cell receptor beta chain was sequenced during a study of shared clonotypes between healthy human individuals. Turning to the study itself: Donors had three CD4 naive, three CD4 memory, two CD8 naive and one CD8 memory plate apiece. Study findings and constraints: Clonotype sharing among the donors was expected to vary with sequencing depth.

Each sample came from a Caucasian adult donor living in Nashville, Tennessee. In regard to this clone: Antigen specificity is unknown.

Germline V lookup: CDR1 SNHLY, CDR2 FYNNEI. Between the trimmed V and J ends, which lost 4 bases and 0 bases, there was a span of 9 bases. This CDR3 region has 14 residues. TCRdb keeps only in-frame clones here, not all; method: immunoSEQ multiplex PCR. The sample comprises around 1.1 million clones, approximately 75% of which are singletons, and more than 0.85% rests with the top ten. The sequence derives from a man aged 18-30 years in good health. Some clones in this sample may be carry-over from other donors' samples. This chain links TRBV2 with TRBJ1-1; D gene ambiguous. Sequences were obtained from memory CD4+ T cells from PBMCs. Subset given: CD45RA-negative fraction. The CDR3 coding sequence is TGTGCCAGCAGTGGGCAGATCTTGAACACTGAAGCTTTCTTT. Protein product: CASSGQILNTEAFF.